The 13 T cell receptor beta chains reported below all come from one sample, sequenced in a study of T cells in Graves' hyperthyroidism and ophthalmopathy. Authors of the study amplified TCR beta CDR3 regions from RNA transcripts. RT-PCR in the first round (using the HTBI primer set) targeted the TCR CDR3. TCRdb recomputed calls from the multiplex PCR reads with MiXCR, one row per CDR3 protein. The table lists approximately 34,000 distinct CDR3 sequences, approximately 50% of them singletons. Sequencing was done on a sample of blood. The origin of the receptors is a woman in her thirties or forties with Graves' ophthalmopathy.

The rearrangement links TRBV5-1 to TRBJ2-1, with 7 bases aligning to TRBD1. Trimming at V came to 3 bases and at J to 7 bases, leaving 7 bases not matched to a gene. CDR3 length: 14 residues. CDR1 is SGHRS, CDR2 YFSETQ, per germline. The CDR3 DNA sequence: TGCGCCAGCAGCTCTCCCGGGACAGAGAATGAGCAGTTCTTC. Protein: CASSSPGTENEQFF.

The sample holds many counts of this clonotype. V usage is TRBV12-5 and J usage is TRBJ1-5, with 8 bases identical to TRBD1. Germline trimming cut 5 bases from V and 2 bases from J; bases unmatched to any gene: 5. CDR1 LGHNT and CDR2 FRNRAP come from the germline V gene. The CDR3 runs to 15 residues. The CDR3: CASGPQGAGNQPQHF. The CDR3 nucleotides read TGTGCTAGTGGTCCCCAGGGGGCGGGCAATCAGCCCCAGCATTTT.

Ten or more counts support this clonotype. The chain joins TRBV14 to TRBJ2-5; D remains unclear. CDR3 length: 12 residues. Germline loops: CDR1 SGHDN, CDR2 FVKESK. V lost 6 bases and J 7 bases, leaving 12 bases between the germline ends. The chain's CDR3 is CASSPIAGTQYF. The CDR3 region has the DNA TGTGCCAGCAGTCCGATCGCAGGGACCCAGTACTTC. The full variable domain, rest sourced from reference TRBV14 and TRBJ2-5, is EAGVTQFPSHSVIEKGQTVTLRCDPISGHDNLYWYRRVMGKEIKFLLHFVKESKQDESGMPNNRFLAERTGGTYSTLKVQPAELEDSGVYFCASSPIAGTQYFGPGTRLLVL.

A word on this clonotype: The CDR3 carries no conserved terminal phenylalanine or tryptophan, so it likely arises from a read error. The DNA is omitted, as the CDR3 cannot be located on it reliably, and the CDR3 follows TCRdb's listing. The chain's CDR3 is CASSLLGLA. This sequence joins TRBV5-1 and TRBJ2-2; TRBD2 is taken as the D call from the table, unchecked against the DNA. Germline V CDR1 and CDR2: SGHRS, YFSETQ. The CDR3 comprises 9 residues, both ends counted.

In this sample, this clonotype turned up many times. J is TRBJ2-1 and V is TRBV7-9, with TRBD1 identical over 10 bases. The CDR3 length is 15 residues. Germline V gives CDR1 SEHNR, CDR2 FQNEAQ (reference sequence). V dropped 5 bases and J dropped 10; count of bases not matched to a gene: 11. CDR3 amino acids: CASSGDRGHHGEQFF. CDR3 bases: TGTGCCAGCAGCGGAGACAGGGGGCACCACGGGGAGCAGTTCTTC.

For this clonotype: At one end the junction does not follow the germline gene, possibly because of a read error. The chain has TRBV7-9 and TRBJ2-6; the D gene is possibly TRBD2 (5 bases). Germline V lookup: CDR1 SEHNR, CDR2 FQNEAQ (reference sequence). The CDR3 consists of 14 residues. The CDR3 spells CASSLDAPLRARAF. CDR3 nucleotide sequence: TGTGCCAGCAGCTTAGACGCCCCATTGAGGGCGCGTGCTTTC.

On this clonotype: A much larger clonotype is one base distant, so this may be a read error. CDR3 amino acids: CASSYWRVAGANVPTF. DNA of the CDR3: TGTGCCAGCAGTTACTGGCGAGTTGCTGGGGCCAACGTCCCGACTTTC. The chain links TRBV6-5 to TRBJ2-6; a possible D gene is TRBD1 (5 bases). Germline V gene sequence: CDR1 MNHEY, CDR2 SVGAGI. The CDR3 runs to 16 residues.

The chain combines TRBV27 with TRBJ1-3; 11 positions agree with TRBD1. CDR3 length: 17 residues. J was trimmed by 3 bases and V by 0 bases; bases with no gene match: 4. The germline gives CDR1 MNHEY, CDR2 SMNVEV (reference sequence). CDR3 in DNA: TGTGCCAGCAGTTTATCCAGGGACAGGGGGTATGGAAACACCATATATTTT. Its protein is CASSLSRDRGYGNTIYF.

The chain has TRBV7-3 and TRBJ2-3; 8 nucleotides line up with TRBD2. Germline assignment: CDR1 SGHTA and CDR2 FQGTGA. This CDR3 region has 14 residues. CDR3 in amino acids: CARDSGGSTDTQYF. In DNA, the CDR3 is TGTGCTAGAGATTCGGGAGGGAGCACAGATACGCAGTATTTT.

This clonotype was picked up many times. This rearrangement joins TRBV5-6 to TRBJ2-1, with 9 bases identical to TRBD1. Germline loops: CDR1 SGHDT, CDR2 YYEEEE. V gave up 1 base and J gave up 9 bases; unmatched junction bases: 8. This CDR3 contains 15 residues. CDR3 amino acids: CASSLRDRVSCEQFF. The CDR3, as DNA: TGTGCCAGCAGCTTGAGGGACAGGGTATCTTGTGAGCAGTTCTTC.

This clonotype was seen repeatedly, ten times or more. The chain has TRBV12-3 or TRBV12-4 and TRBJ2-1, with D perhaps TRBD1 (5 bases). The CDR3 totals 13 residues. Trimming cost V 2 bases and J 5 bases, with 7 bases left between them. The DNA of the CDR3 is TGTGCCAGCAGTTTATTCAGGGACAATGAGCAGTTCTTC. Translating gives CASSLFRDNEQFF.

This clonotype was detected ten times or more. The chain has TRBV11-2 and TRBJ1-5, with a weak D call TRBD1 (6 bases). The CDR3 spans 14 residues. CDR1 SGHAT and CDR2 FQNNGV come from the germline V gene. The germline V and J ends were trimmed by 6 bases and 8 bases, with 17 bases remaining between them. The CDR3 is CASSYGQSNKPQHF. The CDR3 coding sequence is TGTGCCAGCAGTTATGGACAGTCTAATAAGCCCCAGCATTTT.

A note on this clonotype: Its ends do not fully match the called genes, so a read error is possible. The chain couples TRBV7-9 to TRBJ2-2, with a tentative D call TRBD2 (7 bases). There are 17 residues in the CDR3. CDR1 is SEHNR, CDR2 FQNEAQ, per germline (reference sequence). DNA for the CDR3: TGTGCCAGCAGCTCACCCCTTGGGGGGGGCGACACCGTGGAGCTGTTCTTT. It codes for CASSSPLGGGDTVELFF. Full variable domain (outside the CDR3, taken from reference TRBV7-9 and TRBJ2-2): DTGVSQNPRHKITKRGQNVTFRCDPISEHNRLYWYRQTLGQGPEFLTYFQNEAQLEKSRLLSDRFSAERPKGSFSTLEIQRTEQGDSAMYLCASSSPLGGGDTVELFFGEGSRLTVL.